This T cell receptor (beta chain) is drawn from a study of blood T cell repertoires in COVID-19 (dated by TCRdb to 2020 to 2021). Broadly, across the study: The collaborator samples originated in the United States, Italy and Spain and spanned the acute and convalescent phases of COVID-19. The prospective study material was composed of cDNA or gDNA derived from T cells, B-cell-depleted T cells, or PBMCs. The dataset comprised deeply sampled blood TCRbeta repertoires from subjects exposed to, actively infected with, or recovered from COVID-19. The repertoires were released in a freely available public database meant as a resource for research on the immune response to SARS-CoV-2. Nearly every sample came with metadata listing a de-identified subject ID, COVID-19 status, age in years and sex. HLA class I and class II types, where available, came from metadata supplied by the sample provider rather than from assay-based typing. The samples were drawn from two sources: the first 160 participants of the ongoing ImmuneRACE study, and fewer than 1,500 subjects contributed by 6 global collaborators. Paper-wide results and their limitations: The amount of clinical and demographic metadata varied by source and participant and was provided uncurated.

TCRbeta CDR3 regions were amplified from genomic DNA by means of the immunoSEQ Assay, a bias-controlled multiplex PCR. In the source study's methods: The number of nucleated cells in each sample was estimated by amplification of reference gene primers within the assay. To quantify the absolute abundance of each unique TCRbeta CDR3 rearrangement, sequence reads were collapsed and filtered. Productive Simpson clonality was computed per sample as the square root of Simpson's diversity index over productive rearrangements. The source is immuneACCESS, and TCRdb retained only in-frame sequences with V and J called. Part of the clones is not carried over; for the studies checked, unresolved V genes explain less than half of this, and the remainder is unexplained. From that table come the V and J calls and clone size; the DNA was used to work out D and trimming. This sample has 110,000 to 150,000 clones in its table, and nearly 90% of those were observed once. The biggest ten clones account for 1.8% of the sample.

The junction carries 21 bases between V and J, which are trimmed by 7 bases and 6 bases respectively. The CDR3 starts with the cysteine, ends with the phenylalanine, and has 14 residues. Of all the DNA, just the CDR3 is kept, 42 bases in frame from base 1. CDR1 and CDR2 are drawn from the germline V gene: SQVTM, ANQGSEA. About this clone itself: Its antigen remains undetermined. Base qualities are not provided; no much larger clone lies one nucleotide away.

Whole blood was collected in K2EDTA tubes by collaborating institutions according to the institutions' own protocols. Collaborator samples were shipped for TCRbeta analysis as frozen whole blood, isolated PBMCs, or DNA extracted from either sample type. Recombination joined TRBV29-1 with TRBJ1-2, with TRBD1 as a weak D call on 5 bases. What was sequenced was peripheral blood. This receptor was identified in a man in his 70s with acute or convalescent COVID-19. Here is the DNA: TGCAGCGCAGGAGGGGCAGGGACGGGAGATGGCTACACCTTC. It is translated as CSAGGAGTGDGYTF.